The rows below give T cell receptor beta chains drawn from one sample of a study of metastatic and nonmetastatic thyroid tumors. With MiXCR, TCRdb reprocessed the PCR reads. The sample has approximately 50,000 clones, 20% to 25% seen once; the top ten hold under 4.5%. Sequenced input: blood. The receptors were gathered from a female donor with papillary thyroid cancer or a benign thyroid nodule (not recorded which). Some clones in this sample may be carry-over from other donors' samples. Each CDR3 is given with its conserved first and last residue. A D gene is named only where the DNA matches it firmly. Size is omitted from some rows. Given values are once, few, many or a class for expanded clones.

cdr3_aa cdr3_nt j_call cdr3_length d_call v_call clone_size
CASSTGRYRANVLTF TGTGCCAGCAGCACCGGCCGATACAGGGCCAACGTCCTGACTTTC TRBJ2-6 15 . TRBV5-4 many
CSAWGTGDNEKLFF TGCAGTGCTTGGGGGACGGGGGATAATGAAAAACTGTTTTTT TRBJ1-4 14 . TRBV20-1 many
CASSEPYSGLDTQYF TGTGCCAGCAGTGAACCTTACTCGGGGTTGGATACGCAGTATTTT TRBJ2-3 15 . TRBV6-1 many
CASERDRAITGELFF TGTGCCAGCGAACGGGACAGGGCGATCACCGGGGAGCTGTTTTTT TRBJ2-2 15 TRBD1 TRBV19 many
CASSSNCPGITEAFF TGTGCCAGCAGCTCAAACTGCCCCGGGATCACTGAAGCTTTCTTT TRBJ1-1 15 . TRBV12-3/TRBV12-4 .
CSARTGSTGELFF TGCAGTGCTAGGACAGGGAGCACCGGGGAGCTGTTTTTT TRBJ2-2 13 TRBD1 TRBV20-1 .
CASSGGEETEAFF TGTGCCAGCAGTGGGGGAGAGGAGACTGAAGCTTTCTTT TRBJ1-1 13 . TRBV6-4 many
CASRETRNSPLHF TGTGCCAGCAGGGAGACGCGCAATTCACCCCTCCACTTT TRBJ1-6 13 . TRBV7-3 many
CSAPDRGLETQYF TGCAGTGCACCTGACAGGGGGCTTGAGACCCAGTACTTC TRBJ2-5 13 TRBD1 TRBV20-1 many
CSASFRGQGPRRNTIYF TGCAGTGCTAGTTTTAGGGGACAGGGTCCTAGGCGAAACACCATATATTTT TRBJ1-3 17 TRBD1 TRBV20-1 many
CASSLRGDTQYF TGTGCCAGCAGTCTCAGGGGAGATACGCAGTATTTT TRBJ2-3 12 . TRBV12-3/TRBV12-4 many
CASSLTGGEQETQYF TGTGCCAGCAGCTTAACGGGAGGGGAACAAGAGACCCAGTACTTC TRBJ2-5 15 TRBD2 TRBV7-3 many
CASKDNPGGRDTQYF TGTGCCAGCAAAGATAACCCAGGCGGTCGGGATACGCAGTATTTT TRBJ2-3 15 . TRBV28 many
CASSSSLAGGSGEQFF TGTGCCAGCAGTTCTTCACTAGCGGGAGGATCGGGGGAGCAGTTCTTC TRBJ2-1 16 TRBD2 TRBV28 many
CDSSASGSRDTQYF TGTGACAGCAGTGCTAGCGGGAGCAGAGATACGCAGTATTTT TRBJ2-3 14 TRBD2 TRBV6-4 .
CASSPAGGSNEQYF TGTGCCAGCTCACCAGCCGGAGGTAGCAACGAGCAGTACTTC TRBJ2-7 14 . TRBV18 .
CASSFMANGFTIQYF TGTGCCAGCAGTTTTATGGCTAATGGGTTCACCATTCAGTACTTC TRBJ2-4 15 . TRBV27 many
CASSYAGQGTEAFF TGTGCCAGCAGTTACGCGGGACAAGGGACTGAAGCTTTCTTT TRBJ1-1 14 . TRBV6-5 many
CASSLAGHNEQFF TGTGCCAGCAGTTTAGCGGGCCACAATGAGCAGTTCTTC TRBJ2-1 13 . TRBV28 many
CASSLGQGDTEAFF TGTGCCAGCAGTTTAGGACAGGGAGACACTGAAGCTTTCTTT TRBJ1-1 14 TRBD1 TRBV7-9 many
CATSRVVTGASGSGEQYF TGTGCCACCAGCAGAGTGGTTACCGGGGCTAGCGGGAGTGGTGAGCAGTACTTC TRBJ2-7 18 TRBD2 TRBV15 many
CSALPGDTYGYNF TGCAGTGCTCTCCCGGGGGACACCTATGGCTACAACTTC TRBJ1-2 13 . TRBV20-1 once
CASSELAGYQETQYF TGCGCCAGCAGTGAGCTAGCGGGCTACCAAGAGACCCAGTACTTC TRBJ2-5 15 TRBD2 TRBV10-2 many
CASRAWGRETQYF TGTGCCAGCAGGGCCTGGGGCCGAGAGACCCAGTACTTC TRBJ2-5 13 . TRBV6-1 many
CASSFVGQGAGADTQYF TGTGCCAGCAGCTTCGTTGGGCAGGGGGCGGGTGCAGATACGCAGTATTTT TRBJ2-3 17 TRBD1 TRBV7-3 many
CARLAERYQETQYF TGTGCCCGTCTAGCGGAGAGATACCAAGAGACCCAGTACTTC TRBJ2-5 14 TRBD2 TRBV18 .
CASSRHSQETQYF TGTGCCAGCAGCCGACACAGCCAAGAGACCCAGTACTTC TRBJ2-5 13 . TRBV28 many
CASSSPPGTGGLGYGYTF TGTGCCAGCAGCTCGCCCCCCGGGACAGGGGGTCTCGGCTATGGCTACACCTTC TRBJ1-2 18 TRBD1 TRBV5-6 many
CASRPSGGSYEQYF TGTGCCAGCAGGCCTAGCGGGGGCTCCTACGAGCAGTACTTC TRBJ2-7 14 TRBD2 TRBV7-2 medium-sized
CASSVRAGASSYEQYF TGTGCCAGCAGCGTTAGGGCGGGAGCTAGCTCCTACGAGCAGTACTTC TRBJ2-7 16 TRBD2 TRBV11-1 .
CASSILDRGNNEQFF TGTGCCAGCAGCATCCTGGACAGGGGGAACAATGAGCAGTTCTTC TRBJ2-1 15 TRBD1 TRBV9 many
CASTPTGGPRTDTQYF TGTGCCAGCACCCCTACCGGGGGGCCTCGCACAGATACGCAGTATTTT TRBJ2-3 16 . TRBV12-3/TRBV12-4 many
CASSSENYEQYF TGTGCCAGCAGCTCCGAAAACTACGAGCAGTACTTC TRBJ2-7 12 . TRBV11-2 many
CSARDRFDSGNSYEQYF TGCAGTGCTAGGGATCGGTTTGATAGCGGTAACTCCTACGAGCAGTACTTC TRBJ2-7 17 . TRBV20-1 .
CASSLSGQRNTEAFF TGTGCCAGTAGTTTATCGGGACAGAGGAACACTGAAGCTTTCTTT TRBJ1-1 15 TRBD1 TRBV19 many
CARSGLEGVGTGELFF TGTGCCCGCAGTGGACTAGAGGGAGTAGGCACCGGGGAGCTGTTTTTT TRBJ2-2 16 TRBD2 TRBV6-1 .
CATSDDRGPQHF TGTGCCACCAGTGACGACCGGGGGCCCCAGCATTTT TRBJ1-5 12 . TRBV24-1 many
CASNSQGQHDEQYF TGTGCCAGCAATAGCCAGGGACAGCACGACGAGCAGTACTTC TRBJ2-7 14 TRBD1 TRBV28 many
CASSLRDPRTDTQYF TGTGCCAGCAGCTTACGGGACCCGCGGACAGATACGCAGTATTTT TRBJ2-3 15 . TRBV7-2 many
CASMFRLETQYF TGTGCCAGCATGTTCCGGTTAGAGACCCAGTACTTC TRBJ2-5 12 . TRBV28 many
CASSPAGGGISSYYEQFF TGTGCCAGCTCCCCGGCAGGTGGCGGGATTAGCTCCTACTATGAGCAGTTCTTC TRBJ2-1 18 . TRBV18 .
CSARKTGVGTEAFF TGCAGTGCTAGAAAGACAGGGGTAGGCACTGAAGCTTTCTTT TRBJ1-1 14 TRBD1 TRBV20-1 many
CASSWTVGGDEQYF TGTGCCAGCAGCTGGACGGTGGGTGGGGACGAGCAGTACTTC TRBJ2-7 14 . TRBV16 many
CAIMRGPSGGETQYF TGCGCCATCATGAGGGGTCCCTCGGGTGGGGAGACCCAGTACTTC TRBJ2-5 15 . TRBV10-3 .
CASSLEGQSYEETQYF TGTGCCAGCAGCTTAGAGGGACAGTCTTACGAGGAGACCCAGTACTTC TRBJ2-5 16 TRBD1 TRBV7-8 many
CASSLLRPGSPLHF TGTGCCAGCAGCTTACTACGTCCGGGTTCACCCCTCCACTTT TRBJ1-6 14 . TRBV7-8 .
CASSQEQGNQPQHF TGTGCCAGCAGCCAGGAGCAGGGCAATCAGCCCCAGCATTTT TRBJ1-5 14 . TRBV2 many
CATFKTGTSPGTQYF TGTGCCACCTTTAAGACCGGGACCTCACCCGGGACCCAGTACTTC TRBJ2-5 15 . TRBV28 many
CAITPLAGRTDTQYF TGTGCCATCACCCCACTAGCGGGTAGGACAGATACGCAGTATTTT TRBJ2-3 15 TRBD2 TRBV10-3 many
CASSPPRASGSNNF TGTGCCAGCAGCCCCCCCAGGGCTAGCGGGAGCAATAACTTC TRBJ2-5 14 TRBD2 TRBV7-9 many
CASSLVGYEHDF TGTGCCAGCAGCTTAGTGGGCTACGAGCACGACTTC TRBJ2-7 12 . TRBV7-8 .
CASSAGPPYEQYF TGTGCCAGCAGTGCTGGGCCCCCCTACGAGCAGTACTTC TRBJ2-7 13 . TRBV6-1 many